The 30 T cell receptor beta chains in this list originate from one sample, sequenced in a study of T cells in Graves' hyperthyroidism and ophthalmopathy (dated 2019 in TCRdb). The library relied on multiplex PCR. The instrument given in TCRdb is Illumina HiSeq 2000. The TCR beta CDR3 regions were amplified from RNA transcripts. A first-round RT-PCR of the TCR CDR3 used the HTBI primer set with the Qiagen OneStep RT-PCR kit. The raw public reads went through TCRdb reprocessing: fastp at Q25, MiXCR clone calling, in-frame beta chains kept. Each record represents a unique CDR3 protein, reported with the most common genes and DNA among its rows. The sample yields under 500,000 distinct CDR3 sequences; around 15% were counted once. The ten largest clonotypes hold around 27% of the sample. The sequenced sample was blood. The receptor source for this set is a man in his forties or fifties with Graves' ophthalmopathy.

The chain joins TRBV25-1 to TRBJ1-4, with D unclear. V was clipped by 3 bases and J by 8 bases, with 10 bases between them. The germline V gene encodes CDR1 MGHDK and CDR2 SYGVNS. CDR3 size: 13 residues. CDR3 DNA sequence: TGTGCCAGCAGTGACAGGCTCGGGGAAAAACTGTTTTTT. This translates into CASSDRLGEKLFF.

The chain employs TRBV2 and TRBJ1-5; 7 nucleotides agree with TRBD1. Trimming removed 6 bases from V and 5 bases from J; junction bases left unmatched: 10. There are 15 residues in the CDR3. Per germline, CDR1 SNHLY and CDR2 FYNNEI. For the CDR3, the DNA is TGTGCCAGCAGCGACAGGGCTCTGGGTTATCAGCCCCAGCATTTT. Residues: CASSDRALGYQPQHF.

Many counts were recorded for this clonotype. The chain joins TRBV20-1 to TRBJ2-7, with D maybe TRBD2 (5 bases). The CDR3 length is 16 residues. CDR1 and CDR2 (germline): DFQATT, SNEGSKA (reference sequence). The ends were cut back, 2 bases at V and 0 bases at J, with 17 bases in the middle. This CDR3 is CSARPPGMRSSYEQYF. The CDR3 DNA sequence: TGCAGTGCTAGACCGCCGGGAATGAGAAGCTCCTACGAGCAGTACTTC.

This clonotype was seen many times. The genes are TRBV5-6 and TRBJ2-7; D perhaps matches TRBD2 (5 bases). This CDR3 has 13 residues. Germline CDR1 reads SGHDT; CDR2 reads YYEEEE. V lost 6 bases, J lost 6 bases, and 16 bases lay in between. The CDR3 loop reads CASTGAGRVEQYF. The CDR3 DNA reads TGTGCCAGCACCGGTGCGGGTCGGGTCGAGCAGTACTTC.

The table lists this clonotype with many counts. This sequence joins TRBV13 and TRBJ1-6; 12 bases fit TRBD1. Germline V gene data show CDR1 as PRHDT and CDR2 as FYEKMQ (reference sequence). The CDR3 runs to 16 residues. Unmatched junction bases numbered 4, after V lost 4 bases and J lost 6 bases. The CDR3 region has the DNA TGTGCCAGCAGCTCGGGACAGGGGGCTGGTAATTCACCCCTCCACTTT. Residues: CASSSGQGAGNSPLHF.

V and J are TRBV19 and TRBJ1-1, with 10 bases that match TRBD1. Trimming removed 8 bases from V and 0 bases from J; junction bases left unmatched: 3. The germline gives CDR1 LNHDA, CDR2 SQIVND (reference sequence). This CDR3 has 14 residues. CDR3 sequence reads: CASGTGDMNTEAFF. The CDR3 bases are TGTGCCAGTGGGACAGGGGATATGAACACTGAAGCTTTCTTT.

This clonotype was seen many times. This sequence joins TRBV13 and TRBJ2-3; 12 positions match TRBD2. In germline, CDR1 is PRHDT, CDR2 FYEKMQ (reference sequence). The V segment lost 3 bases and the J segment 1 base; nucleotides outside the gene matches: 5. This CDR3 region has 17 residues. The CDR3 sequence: CASSLNLAGGRTDTQYF. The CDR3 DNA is TGTGCCAGCAGCTTGAATCTAGCGGGAGGGCGCACAGATACGCAGTATTTT.

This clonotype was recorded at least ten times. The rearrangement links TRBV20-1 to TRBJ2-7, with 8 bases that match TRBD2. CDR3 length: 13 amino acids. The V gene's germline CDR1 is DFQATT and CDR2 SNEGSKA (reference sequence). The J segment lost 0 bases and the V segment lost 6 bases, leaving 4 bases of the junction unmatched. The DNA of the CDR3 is TGCAGTGCCCGACTAGCGTACTCCTACGAGCAGTACTTC. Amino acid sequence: CSARLAYSYEQYF.

CDR3 region: CSVLFSGANVLTF. CDR3 nucleotide sequence: TGCAGCGTTCTCTTCTCTGGGGCCAACGTCCTGACTTTC. The rearrangement links TRBV29-1 to TRBJ2-6; no clear D. The CDR3 is made up of 13 amino acids. V lost 5 bases and J 0 bases, leaving 5 bases between the germline ends. Germline V gene lookup returns CDR1 SQVTM and CDR2 ANQGSEA.

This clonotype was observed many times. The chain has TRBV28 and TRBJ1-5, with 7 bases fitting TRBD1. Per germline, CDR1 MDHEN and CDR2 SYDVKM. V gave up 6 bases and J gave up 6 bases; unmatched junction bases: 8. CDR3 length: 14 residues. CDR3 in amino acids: CASRKDRVGQPQHF. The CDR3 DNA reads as TGTGCCAGCAGGAAAGACAGGGTTGGTCAGCCCCAGCATTTT.

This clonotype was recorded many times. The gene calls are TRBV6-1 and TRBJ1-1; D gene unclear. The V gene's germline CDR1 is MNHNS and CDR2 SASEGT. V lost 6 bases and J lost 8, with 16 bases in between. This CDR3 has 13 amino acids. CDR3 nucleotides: TGTGCCAGCAGCCCTGAGAGGGCCAACGAAGCTTTCTTT. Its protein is CASSPERANEAFF.

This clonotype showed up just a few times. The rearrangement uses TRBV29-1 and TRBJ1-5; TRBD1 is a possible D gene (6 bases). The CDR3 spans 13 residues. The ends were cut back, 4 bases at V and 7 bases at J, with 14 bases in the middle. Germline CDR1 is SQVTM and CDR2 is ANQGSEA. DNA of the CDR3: TGCAGCGTTGGAGGGGGAGCAGGACAGCCCCAGCATTTT. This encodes CSVGGGAGQPQHF.

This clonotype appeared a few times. The CDR3 protein is CSARDRRLAISYNEQFF. The CDR3 DNA follows: TGCAGTGCTAGAGATAGACGACTAGCGATAAGCTACAATGAGCAGTTCTTC. The genes are TRBV20-1 and TRBJ2-1, with 8 bases identical to TRBD2. V shed 0 bases, J shed 3 bases, and the junction held 10 bases outside the gene matches. This CDR3 comprises 17 residues. CDR1 and CDR2 from the germline V gene are DFQATT and SNEGSKA (reference sequence).

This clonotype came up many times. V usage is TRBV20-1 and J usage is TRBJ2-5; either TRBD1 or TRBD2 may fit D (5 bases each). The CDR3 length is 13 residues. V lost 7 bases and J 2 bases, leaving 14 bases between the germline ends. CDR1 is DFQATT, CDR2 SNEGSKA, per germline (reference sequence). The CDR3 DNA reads TGCAGTGGGGACCCTGGCACACAAGAGACCCAGTACTTC. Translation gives CSGDPGTQETQYF.

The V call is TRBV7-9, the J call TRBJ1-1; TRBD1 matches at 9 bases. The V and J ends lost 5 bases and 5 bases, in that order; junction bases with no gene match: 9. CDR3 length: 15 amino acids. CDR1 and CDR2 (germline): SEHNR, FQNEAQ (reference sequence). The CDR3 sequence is CASSIRQGVMTEAFF. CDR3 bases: TGTGCCAGCAGCATCAGACAGGGGGTGATGACTGAAGCTTTCTTT.

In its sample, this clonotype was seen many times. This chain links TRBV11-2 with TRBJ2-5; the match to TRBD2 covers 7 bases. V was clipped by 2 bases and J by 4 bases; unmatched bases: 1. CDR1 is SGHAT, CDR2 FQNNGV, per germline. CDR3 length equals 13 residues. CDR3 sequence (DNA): TGTGCCAGCAGCTTACCTAGCGGAGAGACCCAGTACTTC. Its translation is CASSLPSGETQYF.

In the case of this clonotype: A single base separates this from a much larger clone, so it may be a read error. In DNA, the CDR3 is TGTGCCAGCAGCTTATTCCTATCCGGGGGGCTGTTTTTT. This encodes CASSLFLSGGLFF. J is TRBJ2-2 and V is TRBV11-3; perhaps TRBD2 as D (6 bases). In germline, CDR1 is SGHNT, CDR2 YENEEA. This CDR3 is 13 amino acids long.

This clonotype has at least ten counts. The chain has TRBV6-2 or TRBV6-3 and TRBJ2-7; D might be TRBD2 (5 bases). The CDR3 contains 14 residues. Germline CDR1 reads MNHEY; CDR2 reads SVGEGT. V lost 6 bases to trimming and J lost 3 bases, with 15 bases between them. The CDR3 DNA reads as TGTGCCAGCAGCCTGGTAGCGAAAGACTACGAGCAGTACTTC. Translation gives CASSLVAKDYEQYF.

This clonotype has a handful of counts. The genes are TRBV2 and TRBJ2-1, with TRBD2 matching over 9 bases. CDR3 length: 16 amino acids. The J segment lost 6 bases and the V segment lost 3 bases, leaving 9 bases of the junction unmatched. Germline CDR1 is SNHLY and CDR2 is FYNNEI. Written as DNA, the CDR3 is TGTGCCAGCAGTGAGGGGGGTCTAGCGGGAATCAATGAGCAGTTCTTC. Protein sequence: CASSEGGLAGINEQFF.

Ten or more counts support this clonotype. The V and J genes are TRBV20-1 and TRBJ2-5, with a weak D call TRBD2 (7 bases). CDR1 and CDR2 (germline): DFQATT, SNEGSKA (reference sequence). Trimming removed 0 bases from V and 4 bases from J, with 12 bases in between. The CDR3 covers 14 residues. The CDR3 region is CSARDWGGLETQYF. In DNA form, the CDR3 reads TGCAGTGCTAGAGATTGGGGGGGCCTAGAGACCCAGTACTTC.

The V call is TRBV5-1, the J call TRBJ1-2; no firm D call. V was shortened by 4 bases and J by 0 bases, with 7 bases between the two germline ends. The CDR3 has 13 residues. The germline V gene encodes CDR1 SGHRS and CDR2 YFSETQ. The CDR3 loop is CASSIKANYGYTF. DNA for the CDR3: TGCGCCAGCAGCATCAAGGCTAACTATGGCTACACCTTC.

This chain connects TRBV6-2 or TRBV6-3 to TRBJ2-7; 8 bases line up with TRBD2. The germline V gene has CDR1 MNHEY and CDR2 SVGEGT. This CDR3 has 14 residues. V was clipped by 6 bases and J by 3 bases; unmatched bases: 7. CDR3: CASSPGGKNYEQYF. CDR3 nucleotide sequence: TGTGCCAGCAGCCCGGGGGGGAAGAACTACGAGCAGTACTTC.

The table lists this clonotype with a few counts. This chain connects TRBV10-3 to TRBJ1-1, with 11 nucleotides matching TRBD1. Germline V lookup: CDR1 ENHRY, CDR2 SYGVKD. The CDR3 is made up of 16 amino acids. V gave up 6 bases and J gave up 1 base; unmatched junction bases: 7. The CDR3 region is CAIRNGTGGWNTEAFF. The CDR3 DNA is TGTGCCATCAGGAACGGGACAGGGGGGTGGAACACTGAAGCTTTCTTT.

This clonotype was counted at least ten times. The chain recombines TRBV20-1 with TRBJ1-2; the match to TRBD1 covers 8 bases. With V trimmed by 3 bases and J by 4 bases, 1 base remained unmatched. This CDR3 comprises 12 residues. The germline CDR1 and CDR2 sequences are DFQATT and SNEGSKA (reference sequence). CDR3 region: CSASQGAYGYTF. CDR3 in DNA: TGCAGTGCTAGTCAGGGGGCCTATGGCTACACCTTC.

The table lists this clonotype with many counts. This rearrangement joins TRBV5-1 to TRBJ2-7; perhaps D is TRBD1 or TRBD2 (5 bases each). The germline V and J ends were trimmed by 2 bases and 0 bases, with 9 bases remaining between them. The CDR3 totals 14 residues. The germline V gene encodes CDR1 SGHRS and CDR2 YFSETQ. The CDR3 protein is CASSLWGSSYEQYF. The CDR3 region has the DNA TGCGCCAGCAGCTTATGGGGGAGCTCCTACGAGCAGTACTTC.

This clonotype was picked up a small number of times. The DNA for the CDR3 is TGTGCCAGCAGTCCCCCGGGACAGGTAGCCAAAAACATTCAGTACTTC. It codes for CASSPPGQVAKNIQYF. The chain joins TRBV6-1 to TRBJ2-4; TRBD1 matches 8 bases. The germline CDR1 and CDR2 sequences are MNHNS and SASEGT. CDR3 length equals 16 residues. The trim removed 5 bases at V and 0 bases at J, leaving 6 bases unmatched.

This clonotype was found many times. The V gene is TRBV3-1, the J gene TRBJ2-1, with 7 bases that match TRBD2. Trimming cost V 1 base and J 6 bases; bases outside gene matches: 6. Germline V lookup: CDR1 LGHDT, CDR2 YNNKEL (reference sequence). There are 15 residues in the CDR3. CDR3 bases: TGTGCCAGCAGCCAAGCCCCGGGCGGGGGCAATGAGCAGTTCTTC. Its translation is CASSQAPGGGNEQFF.

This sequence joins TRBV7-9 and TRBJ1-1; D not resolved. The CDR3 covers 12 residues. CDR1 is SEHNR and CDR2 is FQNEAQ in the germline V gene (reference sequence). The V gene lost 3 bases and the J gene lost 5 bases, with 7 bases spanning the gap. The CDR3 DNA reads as TGTGCCAGCAGCTTTAGTTGGACTGAAGCTTTCTTT. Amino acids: CASSFSWTEAFF.

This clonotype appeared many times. The CDR3 region is CSAGASGTSTDTQYF. CDR3 in DNA: TGCAGTGCCGGGGCTAGCGGGACTAGCACAGATACGCAGTATTTT. The chain employs TRBV20-1 and TRBJ2-3, with TRBD2 identical over 9 bases. This CDR3 has 15 residues. The V and J ends lost 6 bases and 0 bases, in that order; junction bases with no gene match: 7. Germline assignment: CDR1 DFQATT and CDR2 SNEGSKA (reference sequence).

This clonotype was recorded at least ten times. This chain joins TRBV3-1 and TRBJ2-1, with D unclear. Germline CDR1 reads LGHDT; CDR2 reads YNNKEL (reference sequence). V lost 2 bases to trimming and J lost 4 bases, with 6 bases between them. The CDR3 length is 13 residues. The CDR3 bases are TGTGCCAGCAGCCAACATACATACAATGAGCAGTTCTTC. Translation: CASSQHTYNEQFF.